This TCR beta chain was observed in a study of T cell responses to AZD1222 COVID-19 vaccine. Notes on the study in general: Sampled repertoires all dated from after the peak T cell response. Per reports, nearly half of all spike-specific TCRs target regions that are unmutated in variants. Among the donors, most were white British and more were female, and clonal diversity was possibly underestimated.

TCRdb's table, derived via immunoSEQ multiplex PCR, lists solely in-frame clones and lacks some. This table holds tens of thousands of clones, approximately 79% found once. Worth noting for this clone: Its antigen is unknown.

Sample: peripheral blood, taken on day 0 of MenACWY control vaccination. The receptor was derived from an adult in good health.

CDR3 nucleotide sequence: TGTGCCAGCACCTCTCAAGGGGGCGGAGGTGGCTACACCTTC. It is translated as CASTSQGGGGGYTF. The chain couples TRBV27 to TRBJ1-2; the match to TRBD1 covers 7 bases. Looked up from germline, CDR1 is MNHEY and CDR2 is SMNVEV (reference sequence). This CDR3 has 14 residues. The junction had 12 bases not matched to a gene; V was cut back by 7 bases and J by 7 bases.